The 14 T cell receptor beta chains reported below all come from one sample, sequenced in a study of T cell responses to AZD1222 COVID-19 vaccine (dated by TCRdb to the early 2020s). Libraries were built with the immunoSEQ multiplex PCR assay. In its TCRdb copy, this immuneACCESS table keeps in-frame sequences only and misses some clones. Where compared with another copy, unresolved V genes explain less than half of these, and the others have no known cause. The sample table records over 150,000 clones; around 90% of these occur just once. The ten largest clones add up to 3.1% of the sample. This sample's time point label indicates: baseline before first vaccination. Source: peripheral blood, taken on day 0 of AZD1222 vaccination. These receptors were obtained from an adult in good health.

The V and J genes are TRBV2 and TRBJ1-1; possible D gene TRBD1, 5 bases. Between the trimmed V and J ends, which lost 8 bases and 11 bases, there was a span of 27 bases. The CDR3 has 15 amino acids. Germline loops: CDR1 SNHLY, CDR2 FYNNEI. CDR3 nucleotide sequence: TGTGCCAGCCTTTCAAGGGGATGGGACCCTACCTCGGCTTTCTTT. It yields the protein CASLSRGWDPTSAFF.

V usage is TRBV12-3 or TRBV12-4 and J usage is TRBJ1-1; 9 bases are shared with TRBD1. Germline trimming cut 4 bases from V and 13 bases from J; bases unmatched to any gene: 7. The CDR3 extends over 12 amino acids. CDR3 in amino acids: CASSSTGGRVFF. CDR3 DNA sequence: TGTGCCAGCAGTTCGACAGGGGGTCGGGTTTTCTTT.

The genes are TRBV7-2 and TRBJ2-7; 9 bases match TRBD2. Germline assignment: CDR1 SGHTA and CDR2 FQGNSA. CDR3 length equals 17 residues. The junction had 16 bases not matched to a gene; V was cut back by 3 bases and J by 7 bases. The CDR3 DNA follows: TGTGCCAGCAGCTTCCTACGGACTCGCGGGGGGGCGGGAGAGCAGTACTTC. This sequence encodes CASSFLRTRGGAGEQYF.

J is TRBJ2-2 and V is TRBV27; no reliable D call. The CDR3 is 15 amino acids. Germline V gives CDR1 MNHEY, CDR2 SMNVEV (reference sequence). Trimming left V 5 bases short and J 3 bases short, with 13 bases between. The DNA of the CDR3 is TGTGCCAGCAGTGGAACAGCTCGGGACACCGGGGAGCTGTTTTTT. Amino acids: CASSGTARDTGELFF.

The rearrangement joins TRBV12-5 to TRBJ2-2, with D tentatively TRBD1 (5 bases). The CDR3 is 14 amino acids. The germline V gene encodes CDR1 LGHNT and CDR2 FRNRAP. The V and J ends lost 3 bases and 8 bases respectively, with 13 bases between them. The DNA of the CDR3 is TGTGCTAGTGGTTTTTCAGGGCCTTCAGGGGAGCTGTTTTTT. This encodes CASGFSGPSGELFF.

The chain joins TRBV7-2 to TRBJ2-3; no firm D call. Trimming cost V 1 base and J 1 base, with 9 bases left between them. Germline CDR1 and CDR2: SGHTA and FQGNSA. The CDR3 extends over 15 amino acids. In nucleotides, the CDR3 is TGTGCCAGCAGCTTAGGTCGACCTCGCACAGATACGCAGTATTTT. Protein sequence: CASSLGRPRTDTQYF.

V is TRBV10-3 and J is TRBJ2-3; TRBD1 agrees at 7 bases. Germline V lookup: CDR1 ENHRY, CDR2 SYGVKD. Unmatched junction bases numbered 9, after V lost 3 bases and J lost 3 bases. This CDR3 has 16 residues. The chain's CDR3 is CAISDWGQINTDTQYF. CDR3 DNA sequence: TGTGCCATCAGTGACTGGGGACAGATTAATACAGATACGCAGTATTTT.

This chain joins TRBV9 and TRBJ1-5; 12 bases are a match to TRBD1. This CDR3 spans 15 amino acids. J lost 6 bases, V lost 4 bases, and 5 bases had no gene match. From germline, CDR1 is SGDLS and CDR2 YYNGEE. Written as DNA, the CDR3 is TGTGCCAGCAGCAAAGGGACAGGGGGCGTTCAGCCCCAGCATTTT. Translating gives CASSKGTGGVQPQHF.

This chain joins TRBV6-5 and TRBJ1-3, with TRBD1 as a possible D gene (5 bases). The V and J ends lost 6 bases and 0 bases respectively, with 12 bases between them. CDR3 length: 15 amino acids. Germline V gene data show CDR1 as MNHEY and CDR2 as SVGAGI. The CDR3: CASRLDSLSGNTIYF. The CDR3 DNA reads TGTGCCAGCAGATTAGACAGCCTCTCTGGAAACACCATATATTTT.

This chain connects TRBV5-5 to TRBJ1-5; 11 bases align to TRBD1. CDR1 and CDR2 (germline): SGHKS, YYEKEE (reference sequence). CDR3 size: 15 residues. V was clipped by 0 bases and J by 7 bases; unmatched bases: 3. The CDR3 loop is CASSLVGQGDQPQHF. CDR3 nucleotide sequence: TGTGCCAGCAGCTTGGTGGGACAGGGGGACCAGCCCCAGCATTTT.

The chain employs TRBV7-8 and TRBJ2-3, with a weak D call TRBD1 (5 bases). The CDR3 extends over 14 amino acids. Germline V gives CDR1 SGHVS, CDR2 FQNEAQ. V was clipped by 5 bases and J by 3 bases, with 12 bases between them. CDR3 nucleotides: TGTGCCAGCAGCCAAAGGGGAAGGACAGATACGCAGTATTTT. Translated, it gives CASSQRGRTDTQYF.

This chain joins TRBV19 and TRBJ1-1; D uncertain. V lost 4 bases and J 1 base, leaving 7 bases between the germline ends. Germline CDR1 and CDR2: LNHDA and SQIVND (reference sequence). The CDR3 runs to 13 residues. The CDR3, as DNA: TGTGCCAGTAGTAAGACAAGGAACACTGAAGCTTTCTTT. It translates to CASSKTRNTEAFF.

This clone showed up just once. The rearrangement joins TRBV7-8 to TRBJ2-2, with 7 bases that match TRBD1. CDR1 SGHVS and CDR2 FQNEAQ come from the germline V gene. The J segment lost 4 bases and the V segment lost 1 base, leaving 6 bases of the junction unmatched. The CDR3 extends over 16 amino acids. CDR3 DNA: TGTGCCAGCAGCTTAGAACAGGGGATCGCCACCGGGGAGCTGTTTTTT. As protein: CASSLEQGIATGELFF.

The rearrangement links TRBV7-8 to TRBJ2-1; D uncertain. This CDR3 has 15 amino acids. Germline V lookup: CDR1 SGHVS, CDR2 FQNEAQ. Trimming shortened V by 6 bases and J by 2 bases, and 14 bases separated the two germline ends. CDR3 nucleotides: TGTGCCAGCAGTTGGATGCCAGGAACCTACAATGAGCAGTTCTTC. The encoded protein is CASSWMPGTYNEQFF.